A single sample gave rise to the 27 T cell receptor beta chains below, sequenced in a study of T cell responses to AZD1222 COVID-19 vaccine. TCRdb's copy holds only in-frame clones and misses some; the assay was immunoSEQ multiplex PCR. The sample has just under 75,000 clones; 60% to 85% are singletons. The sequenced sample was peripheral blood, obtained 28 days after the second AZD1222 dose. The source is an adult who received the AZD1222 COVID-19 vaccine.

With regard to this clone: Its ends do not fully match the called genes, so a read error is possible. V gene TRBV7-8 combines with J gene TRBJ2-3; 9 bases agree with TRBD2. Per the germline V gene, CDR1 is SGHVS and CDR2 is FQNEAQ. The CDR3 covers 17 residues. In DNA, the CDR3 is TGTGCCAGCAGCGTAGCGGGAGCGCCTGGATACACAGATACGCAGTATTTT. The encoded protein is CASSVAGAPGYTDTQYF. The variable domain in full, with the rest retrieved from reference TRBV7-8 and TRBJ2-3, is GAGVSQSPRYKVAKRGQDVALRCDPISGHVSLFWYQQALGQGPEFLTYFQNEAQLDKSGLPSDRFFAERPEGSVSTLKIQRTQQEDSAVYLCASSVAGAPGYTDTQYFGPGTRLTVL.

This chain links TRBV19 with TRBJ2-2; 11 nucleotides match TRBD1. The CDR3 is made up of 17 amino acids. With 4 bases clipped from V and 6 bases from J, the junction kept 10 bases outside the gene matches. The germline V gene encodes CDR1 LNHDA and CDR2 SQIVND (reference sequence). Here the CDR3 reads CASSTLRDRGSAGELFF. DNA of the CDR3: TGTGCCAGTAGTACCCTAAGGGACAGGGGGTCGGCCGGGGAGCTGTTTTTT.

This clone was picked up a small number of times. The CDR3 sequence: CASSLTSGGPGDTQYF. CDR3 sequence (DNA): TGTGCCAGCAGTTTAACTAGCGGGGGGCCAGGGGATACGCAGTATTTT. The V gene is TRBV28, the J gene TRBJ2-3; TRBD2 matches 12 bases. V was clipped by 2 bases and J by 6 bases; unmatched bases: 6. Germline V gives CDR1 MDHEN, CDR2 SYDVKM. The CDR3 extends over 16 amino acids.

V usage is TRBV30 and J usage is TRBJ2-2; TRBD1 matches 8 bases. The CDR3 is made up of 15 amino acids. The trim removed 4 bases at V and 4 bases at J, leaving 8 bases unmatched. Germline V gene lookup returns CDR1 GTSNPN and CDR2 SVGIG (reference sequence). CDR3 sequence: CAWTLAGGFTGELFF. For the CDR3, the DNA is TGTGCCTGGACTTTGGCAGGGGGCTTCACCGGGGAGCTGTTTTTT. The full variable domain, with the rest looked up from reference TRBV30 and TRBJ2-2, is SQTIHQWPATLVQPVGSPLSLECTVEGTSNPNLYWYRQAAGRGLQLLFYSVGIGQISSEVPQNLSASRPQDRQFILSSKKLLLSDSGFYLCAWTLAGGFTGELFFGEGSRLTVL.

The V gene is TRBV7-2, the J gene TRBJ2-5, with 8 nucleotides matching TRBD2. The CDR3 has 16 amino acids. The germline CDR1 and CDR2 sequences are SGHTA and FQGNSA. Trimming cost V 1 base and J 4 bases; bases outside gene matches: 8. In nucleotides, the CDR3 is TGTGCCAGCAGCTTAGGGATAGGTGCGGGAGGAGAGACCCAGTACTTC. It translates to CASSLGIGAGGETQYF.

The chain combines TRBV18 with TRBJ2-7; TRBD2 matches at 9 bases. Per germline, CDR1 KGHSH and CDR2 LQKENI. Unmatched junction bases numbered 14, after V lost 6 bases and J lost 5 bases. The CDR3 totals 16 residues. The CDR3 coding sequence is TGTGCCAGCTCGGAGATGACTAGCGGTGGATTTAACGAGCAGTACTTC. Translating gives CASSEMTSGGFNEQYF. The whole variable domain, filled in from reference TRBV18 and TRBJ2-7, reads NAGVMQNPRHLVRRRGQEARLRCSPMKGHSHVYWYRQLPEEGLKFMVYLQKENIIDESGMPKERFSAEFPKEGPSILRIQQVVRGDSAAYFCASSEMTSGGFNEQYFGPGTRLTVT.

The chain couples TRBV4-2 to TRBJ2-2; no clear D gene. Germline CDR1 LGHNA, CDR2 YNFKEQ. The V gene lost 1 base and the J gene lost 5 bases, with 14 bases spanning the gap. CDR3 length equals 16 residues. This CDR3 is CASSQGVRSTTGELFF. In nucleotides, the CDR3 is TGTGCCAGCAGCCAAGGAGTCAGGTCTACTACCGGGGAGCTGTTTTTT.

The chain joins TRBV6-5 to TRBJ2-5; D gene unclear. The germline gives CDR1 MNHEY, CDR2 SVGAGI. The CDR3 is 16 amino acids. Trimming removed 0 bases from V and 0 bases from J, with 11 bases in between. The CDR3 reads CASSYSVTAYQETQYF. Here the CDR3 DNA reads TGTGCCAGCAGTTACTCGGTCACAGCGTACCAAGAGACCCAGTACTTC.

The genes are TRBV23-1 and TRBJ1-1; tentative D call: TRBD1 (6 bases). Being an ORF, TRBV23-1 has a function that is uncertain. This CDR3 comprises 17 residues. V lost 0 bases, J lost 1 base, and 15 bases lay in between. CDR3 sequence reads: CASSQSGPDRKNTEAFF. CDR3 DNA: TGCGCCAGCAGTCAATCAGGCCCGGACAGAAAGAACACTGAAGCTTTCTTT.

The chain recombines TRBV5-1 with TRBJ1-2; no clear D gene. In germline, CDR1 is SGHRS, CDR2 YFSETQ. This CDR3 spans 15 amino acids. Trimming shortened V by 0 bases and J by 8 bases, and 17 bases separated the two germline ends. CDR3 loop: CASSLDKGGVRGYTF. The CDR3 DNA sequence: TGCGCCAGCAGCTTGGATAAGGGTGGGGTTAGGGGCTACACCTTC.

The chain couples TRBV11-2 to TRBJ2-1, with 7 bases fitting TRBD2. V gave up 8 bases and J gave up 4 bases; unmatched junction bases: 11. CDR1 is SGHAT, CDR2 FQNNGV, per germline. The length of the CDR3 is 15 residues. The DNA for the CDR3 is TGTGCCAGCGCTCCAACTAGCGCCTTTTACAATGAGCAGTTCTTC. Translating gives CASAPTSAFYNEQFF.

CDR3 in amino acids: CASSSQGFGNTIYF. CDR3 coding DNA: TGTGCCAGCAGTTCGCAGGGATTTGGAAACACCATATATTTT. This sequence joins TRBV28 and TRBJ1-3; tentatively, D is TRBD1 (5 bases). CDR1 MDHEN and CDR2 SYDVKM come from the germline V gene. V was trimmed by 4 bases and J by 3 bases, leaving 10 bases between them. The CDR3 covers 14 residues.

The chain has TRBV24-1 and TRBJ1-2, with TRBD1 as a possible D gene (5 bases). The V end lost 5 bases, the J end lost 6 bases, and 12 bases lay between the germline ends. The V gene's germline CDR1 is KGHDR and CDR2 SFDVKD. The CDR3 has 13 residues. CDR3 sequence reads: CATSADSAHGYTF. In DNA form, the CDR3 reads TGTGCCACCAGTGCCGACAGCGCCCATGGCTACACCTTC.

The chain joins TRBV5-1 to TRBJ1-4, with a tentative D call TRBD1 (5 bases). The V end lost 2 bases, the J end lost 6 bases, and 14 bases lay between the germline ends. Germline loops: CDR1 SGHRS, CDR2 YFSETQ. This CDR3 has 15 residues. CDR3 amino acids: CASSFGGRVDEKLFF. DNA for the CDR3: TGCGCCAGCAGCTTTGGAGGCAGGGTAGATGAAAAACTGTTTTTT.

This clone was detected only a few times. This sequence joins TRBV20-1 and TRBJ1-5; D uncertain. The V gene's germline CDR1 is DFQATT and CDR2 SNEGSKA (reference sequence). The V gene lost 5 bases and the J gene lost 5 bases, with 7 bases spanning the gap. The CDR3 runs to 11 residues. The CDR3 spells CSAVRDQPQHF. The CDR3 coding sequence is TGCAGTGCTGTTAGGGATCAGCCCCAGCATTTT.

CDR3 region: CASGSGGDTQYF. CDR3 in DNA: TGTGCTAGTGGTTCGGGAGGAGATACGCAGTATTTT. V usage is TRBV12-5 and J usage is TRBJ2-3, with 7 positions matching TRBD2. The germline CDR1 and CDR2 sequences are LGHNT and FRNRAP. This CDR3 region has 12 residues. V lost 4 bases to trimming and J lost 5 bases; unmatched junction nucleotides: 0.

The chain employs TRBV10-2 and TRBJ1-5, with TRBD1 as a possible D gene (6 bases). CDR1 and CDR2 (germline): WSHSY, SAAADI. V gave up 6 bases and J gave up 4 bases, with 16 bases separating them. The CDR3 loop spans 15 amino acids. Here the CDR3 reads CASRKGGGPNQPQHF. The CDR3 nucleotides read TGCGCCAGCAGGAAGGGCGGGGGCCCAAATCAGCCCCAGCATTTT.

J is TRBJ1-1 and V is TRBV6-5, with TRBD1 identical over 9 bases. This CDR3 comprises 16 residues. V was pared by 6 bases and J by 1 base, with 9 bases of the junction left unmatched. CDR1 is MNHEY, CDR2 SVGAGI, per germline. As DNA, the CDR3 is TGTGCCAGCAGCTACCGGGACAGGGAAGGGAACACTGAAGCTTTCTTT. Its translation is CASSYRDREGNTEAFF.

The CDR3 DNA follows: TGTGCCAGCAGAGGGGCGAACACCGGGGAGCTGTTTTTT. Translating gives CASRGANTGELFF. V gene TRBV7-6 combines with J gene TRBJ2-2; TRBD1 might be the D (5 bases). Per germline, CDR1 SGHVS and CDR2 FNYEAQ. The V gene lost 6 bases and the J gene lost 0 bases, with 5 bases spanning the gap. The CDR3 is 13 amino acids.

This clone has just one count. The V and J genes are TRBV7-7 and TRBJ2-2; a weak D match, TRBD1 (5 bases). CDR3 length: 14 residues. Trimming left V 8 bases short and J 6 bases short, with 16 bases between. Germline V lookup: CDR1 SSHAT, CDR2 FNYEAQ (reference sequence). The CDR3 loop is CASATGFEAGELFF. The CDR3 coding sequence is TGTGCCAGCGCCACAGGTTTTGAGGCCGGGGAGCTGTTTTTT. Complete variable domain (other parts from reference TRBV7-7 and TRBJ2-2): GAGVSQSPRYKVTKRGQDVTLRCDPISSHATLYWYQQALGQGPEFLTYFNYEAQPDKSGLPSDRFSAERPEGSISTLTIQRTEQRDSAMYRCASATGFEAGELFFGEGSRLTVL.

This clone was picked up one time. V gene TRBV18 combines with J gene TRBJ1-6; a possible D gene is TRBD1 (6 bases). The germline CDR1 and CDR2 sequences are KGHSH and LQKENI. V was shortened by 4 bases and J by 5 bases, with 9 bases between the two germline ends. CDR3 size: 14 residues. The CDR3 loop reads CASSRDRNNSPLHF. The CDR3 nucleotides read TGTGCCAGCTCACGCGACAGGAATAATTCACCCCTCCACTTT.

The chain is built from TRBV16 and TRBJ2-7; 9 bases fit TRBD1. Per the germline V gene, CDR1 is KGHSY and CDR2 is FQNENV. The CDR3 covers 16 residues. V shed 4 bases and J 7 bases; nucleotides not matched to a gene: 14. CDR3 sequence reads: CASSLTPRQGVREQYF. The CDR3 region has the DNA TGTGCCAGCAGCCTCACCCCGAGACAGGGGGTCAGGGAGCAGTACTTC.

The CDR3 spells CASSLVAGLNEQFF. The CDR3 DNA sequence: TGTGCCAGCAGCTTAGTGGCAGGGTTGAATGAGCAGTTCTTC. The chain couples TRBV7-2 to TRBJ2-1; a weak D match, TRBD1 (5 bases). CDR3 length: 14 amino acids. Per the germline V gene, CDR1 is SGHTA and CDR2 is FQGNSA. The germline V and J ends were trimmed by 1 base and 7 bases, with 11 bases remaining between them. Full variable domain (missing parts from reference TRBV7-2 and TRBJ2-1): GAGVSQSPSNKVTEKGKDVELRCDPISGHTALYWYRQSLGQGLEFLIYFQGNSAPDKSGLPSDRFSAERTGGSVSTLTIQRTQQEDSAVYLCASSLVAGLNEQFFGPGTRLTVL.

The chain carries TRBV10-3 and TRBJ2-2; no reliable D call. V was trimmed by 8 bases and J by 5 bases, leaving 3 bases between them. Germline V gene sequence: CDR1 ENHRY, CDR2 SYGVKD. The CDR3 runs 10 residues. For the CDR3, the DNA is TGTGCCATCGGTACCGGGGAGCTGTTTTTT. This sequence encodes CAIGTGELFF.

The chain joins TRBV3-1 (or the pseudogene TRBV3-2) to TRBJ2-3; 7 nucleotides align to TRBD2. The CDR3 spans 12 residues. J lost 14 bases, V lost 1 base, and 6 bases had no gene match. Germline values: CDR1 LGHDT, CDR2 YNNKEL (reference sequence). CDR3 nucleotides: TGTGCCAGCAGCCAAGGGGGGGGGAGGAGGTATTTT. Translating gives CASSQGGGRRYF.

This clone was seen once. The rearrangement links TRBV5-4 to TRBJ2-5, with D possibly being TRBD1 (6 bases). Germline V gene sequence: CDR1 SGHNT, CDR2 YYREEE (reference sequence). Trimming stripped 4 bases from V and 4 bases from J, with 23 bases between. There are 17 residues in the CDR3. CDR3 sequence: CASSPGARGRGLETQYF. For the CDR3, the DNA is TGTGCCAGCAGCCCTGGGGCGAGGGGCAGGGGTTTAGAGACCCAGTACTTC.

The chain links TRBV2 to TRBJ2-7; D gene uncertain. V gave up 5 bases and J gave up 1 base, with 15 bases separating them. Germline V gives CDR1 SNHLY, CDR2 FYNNEI. CDR3 length equals 15 residues. The CDR3 is CASSSGESRSYEQYF. The CDR3 region has the DNA TGTGCCAGCAGTAGTGGCGAGTCACGGTCCTACGAGCAGTACTTC.